This T cell receptor (beta chain) was documented in a study of PD-L1 blockade in urothelial cancer. On the study more broadly: Most of the roughly 30 patients were men whose urothelial cancer was bladder-origin. Blood was tested 3 weeks (second dose) and 6 weeks into treatment. Blood samples had a median of roughly 140,000 T cells.

The assay was immunoSEQ multiplex PCR, and TCRdb's table has in-frame clones only and misses some. In the table there are about 130,000 clones, roughly 84% of which are singletons. This CDR3 spans 16 amino acids. Germline V lookup: CDR1 SGHVS, CDR2 FNYEAQ. The junction had 3 bases not matched to a gene; V was cut back by 5 bases and J by 3 bases. This clone was seen once. Time point specified: pretreatment peripheral blood. The chain combines TRBV7-6 with TRBJ2-2, with TRBD2 matching 13 bases. The sequence came from a man aged 45-65 years with urothelial cancer. Specimen: PBMCs, collected around atezolizumab (anti-PD-L1) treatment. This CDR3 is CASSRGLAGDTGELFF. The DNA of the CDR3 is TGTGCCAGCAGCCGTGGACTAGCGGGGGACACCGGGGAGCTGTTTTTT.